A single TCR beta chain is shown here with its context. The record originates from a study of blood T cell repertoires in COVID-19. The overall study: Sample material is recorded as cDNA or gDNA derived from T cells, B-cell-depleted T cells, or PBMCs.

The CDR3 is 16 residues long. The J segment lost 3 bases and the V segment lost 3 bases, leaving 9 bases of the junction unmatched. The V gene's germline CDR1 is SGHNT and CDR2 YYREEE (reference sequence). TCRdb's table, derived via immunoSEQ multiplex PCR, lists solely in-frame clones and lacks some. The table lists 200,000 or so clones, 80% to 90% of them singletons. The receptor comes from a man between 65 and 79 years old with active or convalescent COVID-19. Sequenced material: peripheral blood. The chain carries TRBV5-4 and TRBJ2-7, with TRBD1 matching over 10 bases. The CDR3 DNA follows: TGTGCCAGCAGCTCCCCCGGGCGGGACAGGGGCTACGAGCAGTACTTC. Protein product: CASSSPGRDRGYEQYF.